The 21 T cell receptor beta chains below all came from one sample that was sequenced in a study of T cell responses to AZD1222 COVID-19 vaccine. Clones were sequenced by immunoSEQ multiplex PCR, and TCRdb holds only the in-frame ones, with some missing. The sample shows 90,000 to 150,000 clones, roughly 87% of them seen only once. The sequenced sample was peripheral blood, obtained 28 days after the second AZD1222 dose. Source of these receptors: an adult who received the AZD1222 COVID-19 vaccine.

This CDR3 is CASSSPGRGDYGYTF. The CDR3 DNA reads as TGCGCCAGCAGCTCGCCGGGACGGGGGGACTATGGCTACACCTTC. The chain carries TRBV5-1 and TRBJ1-2; D might be TRBD1 (5 bases). CDR1 is SGHRS and CDR2 is YFSETQ in the germline V gene. V was clipped by 3 bases and J by 3 bases, with 15 bases between them. The CDR3 is 15 amino acids.

V usage is TRBV7-2 and J usage is TRBJ1-4, with unresolved D. The CDR3 is 15 amino acids. Germline lookup yields CDR1 SGHTA and CDR2 FQGNSA. Trimming cost V 1 base and J 7 bases, with 13 bases left between them. The CDR3 region has the DNA TGTGCCAGCAGCTTAGTTTCTGGGGTTGGTGAAAAACTGTTTTTT. It specifies CASSLVSGVGEKLFF.

J is TRBJ2-5 and V is TRBV6-6; 10 bases are shared with TRBD2. CDR1 and CDR2 from the germline V gene are MNHNY and SVGAGI (reference sequence). V shed 10 bases, J shed 2 bases, and the junction held 7 bases outside the gene matches. This CDR3 has 14 residues. The CDR3 region is CATRAGGRQETQYF. CDR3 sequence (DNA): TGTGCCACCAGAGCGGGGGGGAGACAAGAGACCCAGTACTTC.

The chain combines TRBV29-1 with TRBJ2-1; the D is unclear. The CDR3 contains 11 residues. The germline V and J ends were trimmed by 3 bases and 7 bases, with 7 bases remaining between them. Germline CDR1 SQVTM, CDR2 ANQGSEA. The CDR3 nucleotides are TGCAGCGTTGACAGAGCTAATGAGCAGTTCTTC. It encodes CSVDRANEQFF.

The sample holds a few counts of this clone. The J gene is TRBJ2-7, the V gene TRBV4-1; D ambiguous. V lost 1 base, J lost 2 bases, and 12 bases lay in between. The CDR3 has 15 residues. The germline V gene has CDR1 MGHRA and CDR2 YSYEKL. The CDR3 loop is CASSQVVTDPYEQYF. The CDR3, as DNA: TGCGCCAGCAGCCAAGTTGTGACTGACCCCTACGAGCAGTACTTC.

CDR3 DNA sequence: TGTGCCAGCAGCCGACACCACCCACATCTTACAGGGGGCTATGGAGGCTACACCTTC. Translated, it gives CASSRHHPHLTGGYGGYTF. V is TRBV5-8 and J is TRBJ1-2; TRBD1 matches at 9 bases. The CDR3 contains 19 residues. CDR1 is SGHTS, CDR2 YDEGEE, per germline. V trimming: 4 bases; J trimming: 8 bases; junction bases outside the gene matches: 24. The whole variable domain, remainder taken from reference TRBV5-8 and TRBJ1-2, is EAGVTQSPTHLIKTRGQQATLRCSPISGHTSVYWYQQALGLGLQFLLWYDEGEERNRGNFPPRFSGRQFPNYSSELNVNALELEDSALYLCASSRHHPHLTGGYGGYTFGSGTRLTVV.

This sequence joins TRBV13 and TRBJ1-4; D is uncertain. The CDR3 has 15 residues. The germline CDR1 and CDR2 sequences are PRHDT and FYEKMQ (reference sequence). V was cut by 6 bases and J by 2 bases, with 13 bases left in between. The CDR3 sequence is CASSGARLTNEKLFF. CDR3 nucleotide sequence: TGTGCCAGCAGTGGAGCGCGTCTGACTAATGAAAAACTGTTTTTT.

The V and J genes are TRBV24-1 and TRBJ1-5; D unclear. The CDR3 is 14 residues long. Germline V CDR1 and CDR2: KGHDR, SFDVKD. V lost 2 bases, J lost 7 bases, and 11 bases lay in between. The CDR3 sequence: CATSDYRSLQPQHF. CDR3 in DNA: TGTGCCACCAGTGATTATAGGAGTCTCCAGCCCCAGCATTTT.

The chain uses TRBV5-1 and TRBJ2-7, with 8 bases fitting TRBD2. This CDR3 is built from 14 residues. Trimming removed 0 bases from V and 3 bases from J; junction bases left unmatched: 2. Looked up from germline, CDR1 is SGHRS and CDR2 is YFSETQ. CDR3 region: CASSLVGGDYEQYF. Written as DNA, the CDR3 is TGCGCCAGCAGCTTGGTCGGGGGGGACTACGAGCAGTACTTC.

The chain carries TRBV18 and TRBJ1-2; TRBD1 aligns across 9 bases. The germline CDR1 and CDR2 sequences are KGHSH and LQKENI. This CDR3 has 14 residues. V gave up 5 bases and J gave up 4 bases; unmatched junction bases: 5. The CDR3 DNA reads as TGTGCCAGCTCAGCCGGGACAGGGTCCTATGGCTACACCTTC. This translates into CASSAGTGSYGYTF.

This rearrangement joins TRBV15 to TRBJ1-5; the D gene is possibly TRBD1 (5 bases). This CDR3 comprises 15 residues. Trimming removed 5 bases at V and 1 base at J, with 12 bases between. Per germline, CDR1 LNHNV and CDR2 YYDKDF (reference sequence). CDR3 residues: CATSPLGGSNQPQHF. For the CDR3, the DNA is TGTGCCACCAGCCCCCTCGGGGGAAGCAATCAGCCCCAGCATTTT.

The chain carries TRBV9 and TRBJ1-4, with D perhaps matching TRBD1 (6 bases). The CDR3 covers 15 residues. Trimming left V 0 bases short and J 4 bases short, with 10 bases between. The germline CDR1 and CDR2 sequences are SGDLS and YYNGEE. Written as DNA, the CDR3 is TGTGCCAGCAGCGTAGCGGGACAAGATAATGAAAAACTGTTTTTT. Its translation: CASSVAGQDNEKLFF.

The chain has TRBV19 and TRBJ1-1; 10 bases map to TRBD1. The CDR3 consists of 16 residues. V trimming: 4 bases; J trimming: 0 bases; junction bases outside the gene matches: 5. Germline CDR1 LNHDA, CDR2 SQIVND (reference sequence). The CDR3 is CASSRTGGGLNTEAFF. For the CDR3, the DNA is TGTGCCAGTAGTAGGACAGGGGGTGGCCTGAACACTGAAGCTTTCTTT.

This chain uses TRBV18 with TRBJ2-7; D is perhaps TRBD1 (6 bases). The germline V gene has CDR1 KGHSH and CDR2 LQKENI. The CDR3 consists of 14 residues. Trimming shortened V by 3 bases and J by 1 base, and 10 bases separated the two germline ends. CDR3 region: CASSPTGRSYEQYF. The CDR3 DNA reads TGTGCCAGCTCACCGACAGGACGGTCCTACGAGCAGTACTTC.

The chain recombines TRBV7-9 with TRBJ1-2; TRBD1 might be the D (5 bases). The CDR3 has 14 residues. In germline, CDR1 is SEHNR, CDR2 FQNEAQ (reference sequence). Between the trimmed V and J ends, which lost 4 bases and 4 bases, there was a span of 13 bases. Here the CDR3 DNA reads TGTGCCAGCAGCTCCTTTGATGGGGGCTATGGCTACACCTTC. Translation: CASSSFDGGYGYTF.

The V and J genes are TRBV9 and TRBJ1-1, with a possible D match to TRBD1 (5 bases). This CDR3 is built from 16 residues. Germline V gives CDR1 SGDLS, CDR2 YYNGEE. Trimming removed 0 bases from V and 0 bases from J, with 12 bases in between. The CDR3 DNA reads TGTGCCAGCAGCGTAGGGGCAGGGCACGTGAACACTGAAGCTTTCTTT. Translated, it gives CASSVGAGHVNTEAFF.

The chain joins TRBV4-1 to TRBJ1-1; maybe TRBD1 (5 bases). CDR3 length equals 15 residues. Trimming stripped 4 bases from V and 0 bases from J, with 12 bases between. The germline gives CDR1 MGHRA, CDR2 YSYEKL. The chain's CDR3 is CASSPTGTVNTEAFF. In DNA, the CDR3 is TGCGCCAGCAGCCCGACCGGGACGGTGAACACTGAAGCTTTCTTT.

In this sample, this clone turned up once. The V gene is TRBV29-1, the J gene TRBJ2-6; D is possibly TRBD1 (7 bases). The CDR3 runs to 16 residues. Per the germline V gene, CDR1 is SQVTM and CDR2 is ANQGSEA. V shed 2 bases and J shed 0 bases, with 11 bases lying between them. CDR3 sequence: CSVESQGGSGANVLTF. The CDR3 nucleotides are TGCAGCGTTGAAAGCCAGGGGGGCTCTGGGGCCAACGTCCTGACTTTC.

V usage is TRBV4-2 and J usage is TRBJ1-3; 8 bases are shared with TRBD1. J was trimmed by 0 bases and V by 2 bases; bases with no gene match: 6. Per the germline V gene, CDR1 is LGHNA and CDR2 is YNFKEQ. This CDR3 has 17 amino acids. The CDR3 coding sequence is TGTGCCAGCAGCCAACCGGGACAGGTGATCTCTGGAAACACCATATATTTT. Its translation is CASSQPGQVISGNTIYF.

The genes are TRBV4-3 and TRBJ1-4; D unclear. The CDR3 extends over 14 amino acids. V dropped 4 bases and J dropped 7 bases, with 13 bases sitting between them. Per germline, CDR1 LGHNA and CDR2 YSLEER. The CDR3 loop is CASSRMGGGEKLFF. CDR3 DNA sequence: TGCGCCAGCAGCCGTATGGGAGGTGGTGAAAAACTGTTTTTT.

The V call is TRBV5-4, the J call TRBJ2-2; no reliable D call. Germline-derived CDR1 and CDR2 are SGHNT and YYREEE (reference sequence). The CDR3 loop spans 15 amino acids. Trimming removed 0 bases at V and 5 bases at J, with 11 bases between. The DNA of the CDR3 is TGTGCCAGCAGCTTGGAACAGCTTCCGACCGGGGAGCTGTTTTTT. Translating gives CASSLEQLPTGELFF.